Each of the 8 T cell receptor beta chains below was sequenced from the same sample in a study of Ad26.COV2.S vaccination and SARS-CoV-2 variants. The treatment denotes: roughly 20 received Ad26.COV2.S at low or high dose, single or two shots; 5 received placebo; per-sample allocation not given. Collection of samples fell on day 63 after the first vaccine or placebo injection. Using immunoSEQ multiplex PCR, the repertoire was profiled, and TCRdb retains in-frame clones only, with some absent. The data show 300,000 to 400,000 clones, with roughly 84% seen just once and 3.4% held by the top ten. Material: peripheral blood, obtained in a trial of Ad26.COV2.S vaccine versus placebo. These receptors were collected from a person aged 18-65 years who received the Ad26.COV2.S COVID-19 vaccine or a placebo.

This rearrangement joins TRBV4-3 to TRBJ2-2, with a weak D call TRBD2 (7 bases). This CDR3 is built from 15 residues. Germline CDR1 LGHNA, CDR2 YSLEER. V shed 1 base and J shed 6 bases, with 12 bases lying between them. The CDR3 loop is CASSQGGGAPGELFF. CDR3 coding DNA: TGCGCCAGCAGCCAAGGAGGGGGGGCCCCCGGGGAGCTGTTTTTT.

This sequence joins TRBV6-5 and TRBJ2-3; 10 nucleotides agree with TRBD2. This CDR3 spans 15 amino acids. Germline CDR1 and CDR2: MNHEY and SVGAGI. V dropped 5 bases and J dropped 3; count of bases not matched to a gene: 5. The CDR3 loop reads CASSLPSGGTDTQYF. The CDR3 DNA follows: TGTGCCAGCAGTCTTCCTAGCGGGGGAACAGATACGCAGTATTTT.

The chain links TRBV12-3 or TRBV12-4 to TRBJ2-5; tentatively, D is TRBD1 (6 bases). This CDR3 contains 13 residues. The V and J ends lost 5 bases and 5 bases respectively, with 12 bases between them. This CDR3 reads CASSTGRWETQYF. In nucleotides, the CDR3 is TGTGCCAGCAGTACAGGGCGTTGGGAGACCCAGTACTTC.

The chain joins TRBV5-4 to TRBJ2-5, with 7 nucleotides matching TRBD2. Germline V gene sequence: CDR1 SGHNT, CDR2 YYREEE (reference sequence). The junction had 8 bases not matched to a gene; V was cut back by 4 bases and J by 2 bases. The CDR3 consists of 15 residues. CDR3 sequence (DNA): TGTGCCAGCAGCCCGGGGGGAACCTTGCAAGAGACCCAGTACTTC. Protein product: CASSPGGTLQETQYF.

The V gene is TRBV27, the J gene TRBJ2-3; 7 nucleotides line up with TRBD2. This CDR3 has 16 amino acids. The germline CDR1 and CDR2 sequences are MNHEY and SMNVEV (reference sequence). Unmatched junction bases numbered 15, after V lost 9 bases and J lost 3 bases. The CDR3 region has the DNA TGTGCCAGTTCAGCCTTGGGGGGGGGTGTGACAGATACGCAGTATTTT. It encodes CASSALGGGVTDTQYF.

This chain uses TRBV25-1 with TRBJ1-2; no definite D call. Between the trimmed V and J ends, which lost 4 bases and 8 bases, there was a span of 14 bases. CDR1 MGHDK and CDR2 SYGVNS come from the germline V gene. The CDR3 extends over 13 amino acids. The CDR3: CASSVPSTDGYTF. For the CDR3, the DNA is TGTGCCAGCAGTGTACCCTCCACCGACGGCTACACCTTC.

This chain links TRBV5-4 with TRBJ2-2; perhaps TRBD1 as D (7 bases). With 4 bases removed from V and 5 bases from J, the gap between germline ends came to 18 bases. The CDR3 runs 16 residues. Germline V CDR1 and CDR2: SGHNT, YYREEE (reference sequence). Written as DNA, the CDR3 is TGTGCCAGCAGCCCGGCGGGGCAGGGGGGTACCGGGGAGCTGTTTTTT. Its translation: CASSPAGQGGTGELFF.

The chain links TRBV5-1 to TRBJ2-2; TRBD2 agrees at 8 bases. The J segment lost 6 bases and the V segment lost 0 bases, leaving 7 bases of the junction unmatched. Germline assignment: CDR1 SGHRS and CDR2 YFSETQ. The CDR3 extends over 16 amino acids. The CDR3 DNA sequence: TGCGCCAGCAGCTTGGCTTACGGGGGGGCCGCCGGGGAGCTGTTTTTT. Amino acids: CASSLAYGGAAGELFF. Combining the CDR3 with reference TRBV5-1 and TRBJ2-2 gives the whole variable domain KAGVTQTPRYLIKTRGQQVTLSCSPISGHRSVSWYQQTPGQGLQFLFEYFSETQRNKGNFPGRFSGRQFSNSRSEMNVSTLELGDSALYLCASSLAYGGAAGELFFGEGSRLTVL.